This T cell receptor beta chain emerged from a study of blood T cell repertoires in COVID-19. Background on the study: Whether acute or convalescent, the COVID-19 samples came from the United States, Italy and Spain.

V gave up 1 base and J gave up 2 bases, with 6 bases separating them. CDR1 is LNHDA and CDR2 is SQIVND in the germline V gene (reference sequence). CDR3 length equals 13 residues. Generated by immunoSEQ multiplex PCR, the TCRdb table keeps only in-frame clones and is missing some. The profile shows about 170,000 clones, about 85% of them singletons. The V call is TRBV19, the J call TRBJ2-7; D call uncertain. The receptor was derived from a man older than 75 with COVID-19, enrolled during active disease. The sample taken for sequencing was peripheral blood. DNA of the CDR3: TGTGCCAGTAGTATAGGGGCCCCCTACGAGCAGTACTTC. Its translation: CASSIGAPYEQYF.